This TCR beta chain was retrieved from a study of PD-1 blockade in classical Hodgkin lymphoma. Study-wide points: Healthy donors were reported to have higher baseline TCR diversity than newly diagnosed patients. Those achieving complete response showed baseline diversity like newly diagnosed patients.

Germline CDR1 is SGHAT and CDR2 is FQNNGV. The CDR3 extends over 14 amino acids. The V gene end was trimmed by 7 bases and the J gene end by 3 bases; junction bases not matched to a gene: 7. Every patient had relapsed following autologous stem cell transplantation, and cohorts differed in brentuximab vedotin exposure. As concerns this clone: Its antigen is unknown.

Produced via immunoSEQ multiplex PCR; TCRdb's table is partial and in-frame only. The sample contains roughly 100,000 clones, around 89% of which appear only once. The V call is TRBV11-2, the J call TRBJ1-1; 8 nucleotides align to TRBD1. The TCR originated in a human donor with classical Hodgkin lymphoma. Source: peripheral blood mononuclear cells (PBMCs), taken before the second cycle of nivolumab. The CDR3 bases are TGTGCCAGCACCCGGACAGGGAGGGACACTGAAGCTTTCTTT. Protein product: CASTRTGRDTEAFF.